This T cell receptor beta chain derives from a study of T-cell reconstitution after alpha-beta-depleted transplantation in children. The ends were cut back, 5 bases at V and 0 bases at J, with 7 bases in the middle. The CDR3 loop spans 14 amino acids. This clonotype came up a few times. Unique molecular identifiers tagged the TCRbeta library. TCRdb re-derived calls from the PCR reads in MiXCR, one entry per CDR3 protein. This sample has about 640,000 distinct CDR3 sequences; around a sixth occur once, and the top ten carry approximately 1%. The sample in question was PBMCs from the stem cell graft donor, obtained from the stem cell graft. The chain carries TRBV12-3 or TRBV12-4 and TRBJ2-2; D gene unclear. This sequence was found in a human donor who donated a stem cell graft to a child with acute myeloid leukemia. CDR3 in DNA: TGTGCCAGCAGTCAGACCACGAACACCGGGGAGCTGTTTTTT. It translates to CASSQTTNTGELFF.